This TCR beta chain was identified in a study of cytomegalovirus exposure and HLA in healthy donors. Study-level background: Earlier, fewer than 130 million unique TCR beta sequences were recovered from roughly 200 million T cells by an analysis.

The primer mix had 60 Vbeta and 13 Jbeta primers. This table comes from immunoSEQ multiplex PCR, and its TCRdb copy is limited to in-frame clones, with some not included. The repertoire includes 85,000 to 95,000 clones, 7.5% to 8.5% of them detected once, and about 2.5% sits in the top ten. This receptor was obtained from a man aged 50-59 years in good health and CMV-seronegative. Sequences were obtained from PBMCs.

The CDR3 region is CASSGPGLAGPSYEQYF. The DNA of the CDR3 is TGTGCCAGCAGTGGGCCGGGACTAGCGGGACCCTCCTACGAGCAGTACTTC. The V call is TRBV6-1, the J call TRBJ2-7; 13 bases are shared with TRBD2. From germline, CDR1 is MNHNS and CDR2 SASEGT. The ends lost 4 bases at V and 0 bases at J; junction bases unmatched: 6. The CDR3 has 17 residues.